This is a list of T cell receptor beta chains from one sample in a study of T cell responses to AZD1222 COVID-19 vaccine. Clones were read by immunoSEQ multiplex PCR, and TCRdb kept only the in-frame ones, dropping some. The repertoire has tens of thousands of clones, roughly 80% of them found once; the top ten carry 47%. This material consisted of peripheral blood, taken 28 days after the second AZD1222 dose. Every receptor here comes from an adult who received the AZD1222 COVID-19 vaccine. CDR3s include the opening cysteine and the closing phenylalanine or tryptophan. The order of the fields is CDR3 length, clone size, D gene, J gene, V gene, CDR3 protein, CDR3 DNA. D genes are given only for firm matches. Part of the rows lack a size; the others show once, few, many or a class for expanded clones.

cdr3_length: 12
clone_size: .
d_call: TRBD1
j_call: TRBJ2-7
v_call: TRBV15
cdr3_aa: CATSLDRGAQYF
cdr3_nt: TGTGCCACCAGCCTCGACAGGGGGGCGCAGTACTTC

cdr3_length: 13
clone_size: .
d_call: TRBD1
j_call: TRBJ1-2
v_call: TRBV11-2
cdr3_aa: CASSTGTGYGYTF
cdr3_nt: TGTGCCAGCAGCACCGGGACAGGCTATGGCTACACCTTC

cdr3_length: 12
clone_size: medium-sized
d_call: .
j_call: TRBJ2-7
v_call: TRBV12-3/TRBV12-4
cdr3_aa: CASSTPGPEQYF
cdr3_nt: TGTGCCAGCAGTACCCCAGGGCCCGAGCAGTACTTC

cdr3_length: 13
clone_size: once
d_call: TRBD1
j_call: TRBJ1-6
v_call: TRBV28
cdr3_aa: CASSPDRVSPLHF
cdr3_nt: TGTGCCAGCAGTCCCGACAGGGTATCACCCCTCCACTTT

cdr3_length: 15
clone_size: .
d_call: .
j_call: TRBJ2-7
v_call: TRBV7-9
cdr3_aa: CASSPDRAQTLEQYF
cdr3_nt: TGTGCCAGCAGCCCCGACCGGGCTCAGACTCTCGAGCAGTACTTC

cdr3_length: 17
clone_size: .
d_call: .
j_call: TRBJ2-6
v_call: TRBV7-9
cdr3_aa: CASSLALGNSGANVLTF
cdr3_nt: TGTGCCAGCAGCTTAGCGCTCGGGAACTCTGGGGCCAACGTCCTGACTTTC

cdr3_length: 15
clone_size: few
d_call: TRBD2
j_call: TRBJ2-7
v_call: TRBV2
cdr3_aa: CASSERLADLYEQYF
cdr3_nt: TGTGCCAGCAGTGAGAGACTAGCGGACTTATACGAGCAGTACTTC

cdr3_length: 13
clone_size: .
d_call: .
j_call: TRBJ1-3
v_call: TRBV30
cdr3_aa: CAWSVHTGNTIYF
cdr3_nt: TGTGCCTGGAGTGTACACACCGGAAACACCATATATTTT

cdr3_length: 11
clone_size: .
d_call: .
j_call: TRBJ1-1
v_call: TRBV30
cdr3_aa: CAWTPGRKAFF
cdr3_nt: TGTGCCTGGACCCCGGGACGGAAAGCTTTCTTT

cdr3_length: 14
clone_size: .
d_call: .
j_call: TRBJ1-6
v_call: TRBV2
cdr3_aa: CASSELLGLSPLHF
cdr3_nt: TGTGCCAGCAGTGAATTGCTCGGCCTTTCACCCCTCCACTTT

cdr3_length: 16
clone_size: .
d_call: .
j_call: TRBJ1-4
v_call: TRBV9
cdr3_aa: CASSPQGTRTNEKLFF
cdr3_nt: TGTGCCAGCAGCCCTCAGGGGACACGGACTAATGAAAAACTGTTTTTT

cdr3_length: 16
clone_size: .
d_call: .
j_call: TRBJ1-2
v_call: TRBV7-9
cdr3_aa: CASSLYGGFDPDGYTF
cdr3_nt: TGTGCCAGCAGCTTGTACGGGGGTTTCGACCCTGATGGCTACACCTTC

cdr3_length: 13
clone_size: .
d_call: .
j_call: TRBJ1-4
v_call: TRBV30
cdr3_aa: CAWSKDLNEKLFF
cdr3_nt: TGTGCCTGGAGCAAGGACCTTAATGAAAAACTGTTTTTT

cdr3_length: 13
clone_size: .
d_call: .
j_call: TRBJ2-2
v_call: TRBV7-6
cdr3_aa: CASSSGMAGELFF
cdr3_nt: TGTGCCAGCAGCTCGGGGATGGCCGGGGAGCTGTTTTTT

cdr3_length: 15
clone_size: .
d_call: TRBD1
j_call: TRBJ2-5
v_call: TRBV28
cdr3_aa: CASSRRTGLQETQYF
cdr3_nt: TGTGCCAGCAGTCGCCGGACAGGCCTCCAAGAGACCCAGTACTTC

cdr3_length: 13
clone_size: .
d_call: .
j_call: TRBJ1-5
v_call: TRBV4-2
cdr3_aa: CASSLGQNQPQHF
cdr3_nt: TGTGCCAGCAGCCTTGGACAAAATCAGCCCCAGCATTTT

cdr3_length: 16
clone_size: .
d_call: .
j_call: TRBJ2-1
v_call: TRBV5-8
cdr3_aa: CASSLGDFSSYNEQFF
cdr3_nt: TGTGCCAGCAGCTTGGGGGACTTTAGCTCCTACAATGAGCAGTTCTTC

cdr3_length: 16
clone_size: .
d_call: TRBD2
j_call: TRBJ2-5
v_call: TRBV5-1
cdr3_aa: CASSPGLAGLQETQYF
cdr3_nt: TGCGCCAGCAGCCCCGGACTAGCGGGGCTCCAAGAGACCCAGTACTTC

cdr3_length: 18
clone_size: .
d_call: TRBD2
j_call: TRBJ2-3
v_call: TRBV5-1
cdr3_aa: CASSRLTSGGPSTDTQYF
cdr3_nt: TGCGCCAGCAGCCGACTGACTAGCGGGGGCCCTAGCACAGATACGCAGTATTTT

cdr3_length: 16
clone_size: once
d_call: TRBD1
j_call: TRBJ2-1
v_call: TRBV19
cdr3_aa: CASSITGTGVRNEQFF
cdr3_nt: TGTGCCAGTAGTATAACCGGGACAGGGGTTCGGAATGAGCAGTTCTTC

cdr3_length: 16
clone_size: .
d_call: TRBD1
j_call: TRBJ1-2
v_call: TRBV7-9
cdr3_aa: CASSSTRGQGAYGYTF
cdr3_nt: TGTGCCAGCAGCTCAACCAGGGGACAGGGAGCCTATGGCTACACCTTC

cdr3_length: 15
clone_size: .
d_call: TRBD1
j_call: TRBJ2-1
v_call: TRBV7-9
cdr3_aa: CASSPRTGGPHEQFF
cdr3_nt: TGTGCCAGCAGCCCCAGGACAGGAGGCCCCCATGAGCAGTTCTTC

cdr3_length: 14
clone_size: .
d_call: .
j_call: TRBJ2-5
v_call: TRBV7-9
cdr3_aa: CASTKSRSKETQYF
cdr3_nt: TGTGCCAGCACCAAGTCCCGTTCCAAAGAGACCCAGTACTTC

cdr3_length: 13
clone_size: few
d_call: .
j_call: TRBJ1-5
v_call: TRBV19
cdr3_aa: CASSIGGRQPQHF
cdr3_nt: TGTGCCAGTAGTATCGGGGGGCGTCAGCCCCAGCATTTT

cdr3_length: 15
clone_size: .
d_call: .
j_call: TRBJ1-1
v_call: TRBV19
cdr3_aa: CASSEDIQGNTEAFF
cdr3_nt: TGTGCCAGTAGTGAGGATATACAGGGTAACACTGAAGCTTTCTTT

cdr3_length: 13
clone_size: .
d_call: .
j_call: TRBJ1-1
v_call: TRBV7-3
cdr3_aa: CASSLQRNTEAFF
cdr3_nt: TGTGCCAGCAGCCTTCAAAGGAACACTGAAGCTTTCTTT

cdr3_length: 14
clone_size: .
d_call: TRBD1
j_call: TRBJ1-2
v_call: TRBV7-2
cdr3_aa: CASSLDRGMYGYTF
cdr3_nt: TGTGCCAGCAGCTTGGACAGGGGGATGTATGGCTACACCTTC

cdr3_length: 16
clone_size: few
d_call: TRBD2
j_call: TRBJ2-1
v_call: TRBV5-5
cdr3_aa: CASSTLTSGSYNEQFF
cdr3_nt: TGTGCCAGCAGCACCCTTACTAGCGGCTCCTACAATGAGCAGTTCTTC

cdr3_length: 13
clone_size: .
d_call: .
j_call: TRBJ1-2
v_call: TRBV24-1
cdr3_aa: CATNDRSEEGYTF
cdr3_nt: TGTGCCACCAACGACAGGTCGGAGGAGGGCTACACCTTC

cdr3_length: 12
clone_size: few
d_call: .
j_call: TRBJ2-2
v_call: TRBV7-9
cdr3_aa: CASSPGVRELFF
cdr3_nt: TGTGCCAGCAGCCCAGGGGTGAGGGAGCTGTTTTTT

cdr3_length: 13
clone_size: .
d_call: .
j_call: TRBJ2-2
v_call: TRBV5-6
cdr3_aa: CASSLGPPGELFF
cdr3_nt: TGTGCCAGCAGTTTGGGTCCCCCCGGGGAGCTGTTTTTT

cdr3_length: 15
clone_size: .
d_call: .
j_call: TRBJ1-2
v_call: TRBV5-1
cdr3_aa: CASSLDPGANYGYTF
cdr3_nt: TGCGCCAGCAGCTTGGATCCGGGGGCAAACTATGGCTACACCTTC

cdr3_length: 17
clone_size: .
d_call: TRBD2
j_call: TRBJ2-5
v_call: TRBV5-3
cdr3_aa: CARSHPPVAGEEETQYF
cdr3_nt: TGTGCCAGAAGCCACCCTCCTGTAGCGGGAGAGGAGGAGACCCAGTACTTC

cdr3_length: 13
clone_size: once
d_call: .
j_call: TRBJ1-1
v_call: TRBV7-9
cdr3_aa: CASSLNARTEAFF
cdr3_nt: TGTGCCAGCAGCTTAAATGCAAGGACTGAAGCTTTCTTT

cdr3_length: 12
clone_size: .
d_call: .
j_call: TRBJ1-2
v_call: TRBV3-1/TRBV3-2
cdr3_aa: CASSFRNYGYTF
cdr3_nt: TGTGCCAGCAGCTTCAGGAATTATGGCTACACCTTC

cdr3_length: 14
clone_size: .
d_call: .
j_call: TRBJ1-4
v_call: TRBV6-4
cdr3_aa: CASTPGTGPEKLFF
cdr3_nt: TGTGCCAGCACTCCGGGGACGGGGCCTGAAAAACTGTTTTTT

cdr3_length: 15
clone_size: .
d_call: .
j_call: TRBJ1-6
v_call: TRBV27
cdr3_aa: CASRLSTNHNSPLHF
cdr3_nt: TGTGCCAGCAGATTGTCTACAAACCATAATTCACCCCTCCACTTT

cdr3_length: 14
clone_size: once
d_call: .
j_call: TRBJ2-3
v_call: TRBV3-1/TRBV3-2
cdr3_aa: CASQDGPSTDTQYF
cdr3_nt: TGTGCCAGCCAGGACGGGCCTTCCACAGATACGCAGTATTTT

cdr3_length: 16
clone_size: .
d_call: .
j_call: TRBJ2-2
v_call: TRBV4-1
cdr3_aa: CASSQEGGLDTGELFF
cdr3_nt: TGCGCCAGCAGCCAAGAGGGGGGTTTGGACACCGGGGAGCTGTTTTTT

cdr3_length: 15
clone_size: .
d_call: .
j_call: TRBJ2-1
v_call: TRBV15
cdr3_aa: CATSKDSGRWNEQFF
cdr3_nt: TGTGCCACCAGCAAGGATTCAGGGCGGTGGAATGAGCAGTTCTTC

cdr3_length: 12
clone_size: .
d_call: .
j_call: TRBJ1-2
v_call: TRBV6-4
cdr3_aa: CASSDSWGGYTF
cdr3_nt: TGTGCCAGCAGTGACTCGTGGGGCGGCTACACCTTC

cdr3_length: 14
clone_size: .
d_call: TRBD2
j_call: TRBJ2-1
v_call: TRBV19
cdr3_aa: CASRIAGEFPEQFF
cdr3_nt: TGTGCCAGTAGGATCGCGGGAGAATTCCCTGAGCAGTTCTTC

cdr3_length: 15
clone_size: .
d_call: .
j_call: TRBJ2-7
v_call: TRBV6-5
cdr3_aa: CASRTISGQFYEQYF
cdr3_nt: TGTGCCAGCAGAACTATTAGCGGCCAATTCTACGAGCAGTACTTC

cdr3_length: 15
clone_size: .
d_call: TRBD1
j_call: TRBJ1-1
v_call: TRBV10-1
cdr3_aa: CASSESRDRGTEAFF
cdr3_nt: TGCGCCAGCAGTGAGTCACGGGACAGGGGCACTGAAGCTTTCTTT

cdr3_length: 13
clone_size: .
d_call: .
j_call: TRBJ2-1
v_call: TRBV6-6
cdr3_aa: CASRRAESNEQFF
cdr3_nt: TGTGCCAGCCGGAGGGCAGAAAGTAATGAGCAGTTCTTC

cdr3_length: 16
clone_size: .
d_call: TRBD2
j_call: TRBJ2-5
v_call: TRBV5-1
cdr3_aa: CASSRGSSGGQETQYF
cdr3_nt: TGCGCCAGCAGCCGTGGTTCTAGCGGGGGCCAAGAGACCCAGTACTTC

cdr3_length: 15
clone_size: once
d_call: TRBD1
j_call: TRBJ2-2
v_call: TRBV6-6
cdr3_aa: CASIQDREKTRELFF
cdr3_nt: TGTGCCAGCATACAGGACAGGGAAAAAACTCGGGAGCTGTTTTTT

cdr3_length: 13
clone_size: .
d_call: .
j_call: TRBJ1-1
v_call: TRBV10-3
cdr3_aa: CAIKWTDNTEAFF
cdr3_nt: TGTGCCATCAAGTGGACAGACAACACTGAAGCTTTCTTT

cdr3_length: 16
clone_size: .
d_call: TRBD1
j_call: TRBJ1-4
v_call: TRBV5-8
cdr3_aa: CASSRQGTPTNEKLFF
cdr3_nt: TGTGCCAGCAGCAGACAGGGAACACCAACTAATGAAAAACTGTTTTTT

cdr3_length: 16
clone_size: .
d_call: .
j_call: TRBJ1-3
v_call: TRBV3-1/TRBV3-2
cdr3_aa: CASSQGQRLSGNTIYF
cdr3_nt: TGTGCCAGCAGCCAAGGGCAGCGCCTCTCTGGAAACACCATATATTTT